This TCR beta chain emerged from a study of blood T cell repertoires in COVID-19. Profiling relied on immunoSEQ multiplex PCR, and the TCRdb table lists in-frame clones only, not all of them. The sample holds about 90,000 clones, 65% to 85% seen once. The trim removed 1 base at V and 5 bases at J, leaving 1 base unmatched. This CDR3 region has 14 residues. Germline values: CDR1 SGHRS, CDR2 YFSETQ. The origin of this receptor is a man aged 55 to 69 with acute or convalescent COVID-19. Sequencing was performed on peripheral blood. The rearrangement uses TRBV5-1 and TRBJ2-2, with 8 bases that match TRBD2. For the CDR3, the DNA is TGCGCCAGCAGCTTGACGGGGGGGACCGGGGAGCTGTTTTTT. Translated: CASSLTGGTGELFF.